These 3 T cell receptor beta chains share one sample of origin, sequenced in a study of T cells in Graves' hyperthyroidism and ophthalmopathy. Amplification of TCR beta CDR3 regions used RNA as the template. TCR CDR3 regions were first amplified by RT-PCR with HTBI primers. Each CDR3 protein gets one entry after TCRdb re-called the multiplex PCR reads with MiXCR. The sample has about 260,000 distinct CDR3 sequences; around 22% are singletons. What was sequenced was blood. Every receptor here comes from a young man with Graves' ophthalmopathy.

This clonotype was seen only a few times. The chain links TRBV7-3 to TRBJ2-5, with 9 bases that match TRBD2. The CDR3 is 14 residues long. The J segment lost 5 bases and the V segment lost 0 bases, leaving 1 base of the junction unmatched. Germline V gene sequence: CDR1 SGHTA, CDR2 FQGTGA. In DNA form, the CDR3 reads TGTGCCAGCAGCTTAACGCGGGGGGGGGAGACCCAGTACTTC. Encoded protein: CASSLTRGGETQYF.

This clonotype has just a few counts. The genes are TRBV18 and TRBJ1-2; D possibly corresponds to TRBD1 (6 bases). V lost 8 bases and J 7 bases, leaving 26 bases between the germline ends. Germline V gene lookup returns CDR1 KGHSH and CDR2 LQKENI. The CDR3 sequence is 16 residues long. CDR3 bases: TGTGCCAGCCCATCAGGGGCACGGGAAGATTTTTCTGGCTACACCTTC. Amino acid sequence: CASPSGAREDFSGYTF.

This clonotype was found a few times. The chain combines TRBV7-9 with TRBJ2-3; TRBD2 matches 7 bases. The CDR3 consists of 16 residues. Per the germline V gene, CDR1 is SEHNR and CDR2 is FQNEAQ (reference sequence). The V segment lost 1 base and the J segment 2 bases; nucleotides outside the gene matches: 6. CDR3 region: CASSLVPAGLTDTQYF. In nucleotides, the CDR3 is TGTGCCAGCAGCTTAGTTCCAGCGGGGCTCACAGATACGCAGTATTTT.